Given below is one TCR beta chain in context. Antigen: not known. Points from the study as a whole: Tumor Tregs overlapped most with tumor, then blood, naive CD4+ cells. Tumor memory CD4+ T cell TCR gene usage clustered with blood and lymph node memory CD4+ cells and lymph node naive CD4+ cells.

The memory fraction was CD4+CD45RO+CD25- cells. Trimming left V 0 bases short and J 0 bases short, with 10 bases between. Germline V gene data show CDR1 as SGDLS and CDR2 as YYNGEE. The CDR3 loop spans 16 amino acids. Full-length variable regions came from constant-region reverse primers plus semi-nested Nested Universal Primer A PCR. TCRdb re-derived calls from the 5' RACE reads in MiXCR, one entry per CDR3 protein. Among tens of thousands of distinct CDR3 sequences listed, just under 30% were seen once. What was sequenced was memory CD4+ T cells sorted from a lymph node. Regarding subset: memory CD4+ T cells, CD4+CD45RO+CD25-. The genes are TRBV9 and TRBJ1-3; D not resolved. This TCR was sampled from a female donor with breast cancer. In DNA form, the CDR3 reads TGTGCCAGCAGCGTAGTTGACTTCGGCTCTGGAAACACCATATATTTT. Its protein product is CASSVVDFGSGNTIYF.